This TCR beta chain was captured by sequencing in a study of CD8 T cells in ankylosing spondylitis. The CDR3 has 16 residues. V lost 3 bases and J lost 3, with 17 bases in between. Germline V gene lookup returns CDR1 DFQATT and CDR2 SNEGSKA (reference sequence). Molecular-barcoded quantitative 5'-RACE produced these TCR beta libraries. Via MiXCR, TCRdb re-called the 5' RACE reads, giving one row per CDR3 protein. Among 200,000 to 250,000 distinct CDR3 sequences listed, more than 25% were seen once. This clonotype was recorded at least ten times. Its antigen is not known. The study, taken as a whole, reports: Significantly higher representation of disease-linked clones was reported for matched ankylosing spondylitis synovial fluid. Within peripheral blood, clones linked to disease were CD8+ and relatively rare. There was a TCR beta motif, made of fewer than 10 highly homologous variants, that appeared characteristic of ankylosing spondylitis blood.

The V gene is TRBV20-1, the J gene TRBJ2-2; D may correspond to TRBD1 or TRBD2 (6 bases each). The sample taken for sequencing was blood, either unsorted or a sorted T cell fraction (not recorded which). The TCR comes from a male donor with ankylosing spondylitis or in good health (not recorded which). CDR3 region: CSASEGGQGHTGELFF. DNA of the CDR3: TGCAGTGCTAGTGAAGGGGGGCAGGGGCACACCGGGGAGCTGTTTTTT.